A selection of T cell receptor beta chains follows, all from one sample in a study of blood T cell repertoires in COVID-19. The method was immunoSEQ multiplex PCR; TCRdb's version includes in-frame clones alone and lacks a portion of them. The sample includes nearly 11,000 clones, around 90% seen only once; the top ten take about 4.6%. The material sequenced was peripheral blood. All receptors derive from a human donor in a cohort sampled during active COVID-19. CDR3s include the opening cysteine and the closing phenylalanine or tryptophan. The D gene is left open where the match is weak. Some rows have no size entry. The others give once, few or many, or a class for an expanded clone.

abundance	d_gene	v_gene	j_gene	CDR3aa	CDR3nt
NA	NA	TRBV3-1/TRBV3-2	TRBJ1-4	CASSQDGPGGEKLFF	TGTGCCAGCAGCCAAGATGGACCCGGAGGTGAAAAACTGTTTTTT
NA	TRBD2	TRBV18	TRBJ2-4	CASSSGGGGNIQYF	TGTGCCAGCTCATCGGGAGGAGGTGGGAACATTCAGTACTTC
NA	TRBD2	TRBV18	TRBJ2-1	CASSSEGGRDEQFF	TGTGCCAGCTCATCAGAGGGAGGGAGGGATGAGCAGTTCTTC
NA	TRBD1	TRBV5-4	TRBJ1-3	CASSWGQGNTIYF	TGTGCCAGCAGCTGGGGACAGGGAAACACCATATATTTT
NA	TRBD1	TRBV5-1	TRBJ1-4	CASSIGQGPEKLFF	TGCGCCAGCAGCATCGGACAGGGGCCTGAAAAACTGTTTTTT
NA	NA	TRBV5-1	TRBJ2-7	CASSLVVGGRNYEQYF	TGCGCCAGCAGCTTGGTGGTGGGGGGAAGGAACTACGAGCAGTACTTC
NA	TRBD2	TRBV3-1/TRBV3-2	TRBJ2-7	CASSQGLAVKYF	TGTGCCAGCAGCCAAGGGCTAGCGGTGAAGTACTTC
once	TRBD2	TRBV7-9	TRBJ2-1	CASSLGLAVYNEQFF	TGTGCCAGCAGCTTAGGACTAGCGGTATACAATGAGCAGTTCTTC
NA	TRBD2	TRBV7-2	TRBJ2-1	CASRLAGGGVNEQFF	TGTGCCAGCAGACTAGCGGGAGGAGGGGTCAATGAGCAGTTCTTC
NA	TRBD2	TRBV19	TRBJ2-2	CASSIVNSGSGTGELFF	TGTGCCAGTAGTATAGTTAATAGCGGGAGTGGGACCGGGGAGCTGTTTTTT
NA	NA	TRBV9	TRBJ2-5	CASSVGLSEETQYF	TGTGCCAGCAGCGTAGGTCTGAGTGAAGAGACCCAGTACTTC
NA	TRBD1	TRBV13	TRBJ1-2	CASSLQGQYGYTF	TGTGCCAGCAGCCTACAGGGACAGTATGGCTACACCTTC
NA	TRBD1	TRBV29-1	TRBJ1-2	CSDSTGSYGYTF	TGCAGCGACTCGACAGGGTCCTATGGCTACACCTTC
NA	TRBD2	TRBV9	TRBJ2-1	CASSQSGRSYNEQFF	TGTGCCAGCAGCCAGAGCGGGAGGTCCTACAATGAGCAGTTCTTC
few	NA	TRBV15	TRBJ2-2	CATSRGQTGELFF	TGTGCCACCAGCAGAGGGCAGACCGGGGAGCTGTTTTTT
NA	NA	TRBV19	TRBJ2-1	CASKESIGDNEQFF	TGTGCCAGTAAAGAGAGTATAGGGGACAATGAGCAGTTCTTC
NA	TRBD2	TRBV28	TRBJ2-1	CASGASGAYNEQFF	TGTGCCAGCGGGGCTAGCGGGGCCTACAATGAGCAGTTCTTC
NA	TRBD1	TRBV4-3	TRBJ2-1	CASSQNRGTYNEQFF	TGCGCCAGCAGCCAAAACAGGGGGACCTACAATGAGCAGTTCTTC
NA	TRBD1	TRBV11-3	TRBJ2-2	CASSLGDRGRNTGELFF	TGTGCCAGCAGCTTGGGGGACAGGGGTAGGAACACCGGGGAGCTGTTTTTT
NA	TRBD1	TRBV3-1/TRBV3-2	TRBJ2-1	CASGQGEGNEQFF	TGTGCCAGTGGACAGGGGGAAGGGAATGAGCAGTTCTTC
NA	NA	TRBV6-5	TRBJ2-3	CASSSGADTQYF	TGTGCCAGCAGTTCTGGGGCGGATACGCAGTATTTT
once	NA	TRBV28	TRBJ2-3	CASSSPGLLTQYF	TGTGCCAGCAGCTCACCGGGACTCCTCACGCAGTATTTT
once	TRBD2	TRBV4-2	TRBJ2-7	CASSQDRDYYYEQYF	TGTGCCAGCAGCCAAGACCGGGACTATTACTACGAGCAGTACTTC
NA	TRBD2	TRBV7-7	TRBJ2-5	CASSLVAGATKETQYF	TGTGCCAGCAGCTTAGTAGCGGGAGCAACCAAAGAGACCCAGTACTTC
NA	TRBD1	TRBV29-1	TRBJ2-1	CSAGQGGNEQFF	TGCAGCGCTGGACAGGGGGGGAATGAGCAGTTCTTC
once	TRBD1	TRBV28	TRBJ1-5	CASSPTGAGSNQPQHF	TGTGCCAGCAGCCCGACAGGGGCGGGGAGCAATCAGCCCCAGCATTTT
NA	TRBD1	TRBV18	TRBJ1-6	CASSPNLTGGNSPLHF	TGTGCCAGCTCACCCAACCTGACAGGGGGTAATTCACCCCTCCACTTT
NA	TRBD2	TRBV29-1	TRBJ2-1	CSVEALAGVREQFF	TGCAGCGTTGAGGCACTAGCGGGAGTGCGTGAGCAGTTCTTC
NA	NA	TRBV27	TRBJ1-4	CASSLSEGGRLFF	TGTGCCAGCAGTTTATCGGAGGGCGGTCGTCTGTTTTTT
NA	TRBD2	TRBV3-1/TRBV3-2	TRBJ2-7	CASSQSPGGANEQYF	TGTGCCAGCAGCCAGTCCCCGGGAGGGGCTAACGAGCAGTACTTC
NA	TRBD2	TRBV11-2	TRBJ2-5	CASSLAGGVETQYF	TGTGCCAGCAGCTTAGCGGGAGGCGTTGAGACCCAGTACTTC
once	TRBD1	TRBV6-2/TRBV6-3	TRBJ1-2	CASSTPTGGNYGYTF	TGTGCCAGCAGTACCCCGACAGGGGGCAACTATGGCTACACCTTC
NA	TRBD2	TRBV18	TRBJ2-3	CASSPRGGRADTQYF	TGTGCCAGCTCACCACGGGGCGGGAGAGCGGATACGCAGTATTTT
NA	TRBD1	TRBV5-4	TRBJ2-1	CASSLARQGNNEQFF	TGTGCCAGCAGCTTGGCGAGACAGGGGAACAATGAGCAGTTCTTC
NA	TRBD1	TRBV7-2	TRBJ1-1	CASSLVATGEYEAFF	TGTGCCAGCAGCTTAGTGGCGACAGGGGAATATGAAGCTTTCTTT
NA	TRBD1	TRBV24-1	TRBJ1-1	CATSDLTGPQGVRDTEAFF	TGTGCCACCAGTGACCTGACAGGGCCTCAGGGAGTACGGGACACTGAAGCTTTCTTT
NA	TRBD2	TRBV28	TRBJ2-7	CASSTRTSGIRYEQYF	TGTGCCAGCAGCACCCGGACTAGCGGGATTAGGTACGAGCAGTACTTC
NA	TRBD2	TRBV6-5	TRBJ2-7	CASDLGLAGGEQYF	TGTGCCAGCGACCTGGGACTAGCGGGAGGCGAGCAGTACTTC
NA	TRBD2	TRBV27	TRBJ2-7	CASSTTSEGSYEQYF	TGTGCCAGCAGCACGACTAGCGAAGGATCCTACGAGCAGTACTTC
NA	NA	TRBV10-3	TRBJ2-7	CAIREAGAGEQYF	TGTGCCATCAGGGAGGCAGGGGCTGGGGAGCAGTACTTC
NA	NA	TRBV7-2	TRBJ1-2	CASSLGGGYYGYTF	TGTGCCAGCAGCTTAGGGGGAGGGTACTATGGCTACACCTTC
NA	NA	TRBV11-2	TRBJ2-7	CASSLDLGVGNEQYF	TGTGCCAGCAGCTTAGATCTGGGAGTGGGAAACGAGCAGTACTTC
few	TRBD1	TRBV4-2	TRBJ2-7	CASSQDKDRGSYEQYF	TGTGCCAGCAGCCAAGATAAGGACAGGGGCTCCTACGAGCAGTACTTC
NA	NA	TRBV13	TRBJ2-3	CASSLGVTRARDTDTQYF	TGTGCCAGCAGCTTAGGCGTCACGAGGGCGAGGGACACAGATACGCAGTATTTT
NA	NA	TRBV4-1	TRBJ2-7	CASSQNRDFRPRLYF	TGCGCCAGCAGCCAAAACAGGGATTTCCGGCCCCGCCTGTACTTC
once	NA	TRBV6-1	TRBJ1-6	CASSDRPTNSPLHF	TGTGCCAGCAGTGACAGGCCCACTAATTCACCCCTCCACTTT
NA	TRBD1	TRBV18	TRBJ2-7	CASSPTGTGPISYEQYF	TGTGCCAGCTCACCGACAGGGACAGGCCCTATCTCCTACGAGCAGTACTTC
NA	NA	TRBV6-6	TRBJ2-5	CASTGSAPGSRETQYF	TGTGCCAGCACCGGTAGTGCGCCCGGGAGTAGAGAGACCCAGTACTTC
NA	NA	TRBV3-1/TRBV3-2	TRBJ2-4	CASSQVLGLAKNIQYF	TGTGCCAGCAGCCAAGTTCTGGGCCTAGCCAAAAACATTCAGTACTTC
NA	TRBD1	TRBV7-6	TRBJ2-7	CASSLEGAREQYF	TGTGCCAGCAGCTTAGAGGGGGCGAGAGAGCAGTACTTC
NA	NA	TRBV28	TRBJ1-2	CASSSYREGSYGYTF	TGTGCCAGCAGTTCCTACAGGGAGGGTAGCTATGGCTACACCTTC
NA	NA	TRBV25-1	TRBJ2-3	CASSPDVQGTDTQYF	TGTGCCAGCAGCCCGGATGTCCAGGGAACAGATACGCAGTATTTT
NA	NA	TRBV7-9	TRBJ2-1	CASSPETGRIYNEQFF	TGTGCCAGCAGCCCTGAGACAGGGAGGATCTACAATGAGCAGTTCTTC
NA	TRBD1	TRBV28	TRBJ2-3	CASSGQGVWTDTQYF	TGTGCCAGCAGCGGACAGGGGGTCTGGACAGATACGCAGTATTTT